Sequencing of this T cell receptor beta chain was carried out in a study of blood T cells in healthy people across ages. Study results and caveats: Fewer expanded clones and more diversity marked long-lived versus aged donors.

Combining a sample-barcoded 5' primer with a J-beta primer mix, a second PCR ran for about 7 to 11 cycles. TCRdb fed the 5' RACE reads into MiXCR, producing one record per CDR3 protein. The table has hundreds of thousands of distinct CDR3 sequences, about 54% seen once. Individuals who donated were healthy Caucasians from Russia aged 6 to 90. Each donor's blood draw was 8.5 to 10 milliliters of peripheral blood. Comments on this clonotype: The antigen remains undetermined.

Sequencing was performed on blood. The sequence came from a man aged 55 to 70 in good health.

CDR3 bases: TGCAGTGGAGGGGGAGGAGAGACCCAGTACTTC. Translation gives CSGGGGETQYF. The chain joins TRBV20-1 to TRBJ2-7; TRBD1 or TRBD2 may be the D gene (6 bases each). The J call is in doubt because the DNA end fits TRBJ2-5 better. Germline V gives CDR1 DFQATT, CDR2 SNEGSKA (reference sequence). The CDR3 has 11 residues.